This T cell receptor (beta chain) was profiled in a study of shared clonotypes between healthy human individuals. Looking at the study overall: The study used three CD4 naive, three CD4 memory, two CD8 naive and one CD8 memory plate per donor.

The V gene lost 0 bases and the J gene lost 2 bases, with 13 bases spanning the gap. The CDR3 is made up of 16 amino acids. Per the germline V gene, CDR1 is MGHRA and CDR2 is YSYEKL. The split of CD4+ cells yielded CD45RA+ naive and CD45RA-negative memory subsets. Generated by immunoSEQ multiplex PCR, the TCRdb table keeps only in-frame clones and is missing some. The profile shows over a million clones, about 74% of them singletons. A remark on this clone: The antigen is undetermined.

General observations from the study: Estimated richness was generally greater in naive than memory subsets.

This sequence originates from a man younger than 35 in good health. Sequenced input: memory CD4+ T cells sorted from blood. Indicated subset: CD45RA-negative fraction. V and J are TRBV4-1 and TRBJ1-2; TRBD1 is a possible D gene (5 bases). The CDR3 DNA reads as TGCGCCAGCAGCCAAGAGTGGGGGAACCGAAACTATGGCTACACCTTC. Translation gives CASSQEWGNRNYGYTF.